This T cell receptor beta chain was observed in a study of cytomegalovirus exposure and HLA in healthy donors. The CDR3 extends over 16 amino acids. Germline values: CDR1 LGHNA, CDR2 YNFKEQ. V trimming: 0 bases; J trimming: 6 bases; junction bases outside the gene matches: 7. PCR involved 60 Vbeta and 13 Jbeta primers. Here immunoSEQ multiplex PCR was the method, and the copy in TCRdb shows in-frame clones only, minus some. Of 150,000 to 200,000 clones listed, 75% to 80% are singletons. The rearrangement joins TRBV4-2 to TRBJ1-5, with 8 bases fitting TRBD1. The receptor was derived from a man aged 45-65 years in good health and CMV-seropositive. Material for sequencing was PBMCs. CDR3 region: CASSQDVSGGGQPQHF. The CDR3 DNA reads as TGTGCCAGCAGCCAAGATGTCTCAGGGGGCGGTCAGCCCCAGCATTTT.